This T cell receptor beta chain was sequenced in a study of T cell changes during pregnancy in multiple sclerosis. Germline V gene data show CDR1 as SNHLY and CDR2 as FYNNEI. The CDR3 runs 14 residues. Trimming stripped 8 bases from V and 1 base from J, with 15 bases between. Measured with immunoSEQ multiplex PCR; TCRdb has only the in-frame clones, and not every one. The table includes about 40,000 clones, 90% to 95% detected once. The chain links TRBV2 to TRBJ2-7; D possibly corresponds to TRBD2 (6 bases). This clonotype was sampled from a female donor with multiple sclerosis, enrolled in a pregnancy study. This sample comprised CD4+ T cells from peripheral blood mononuclear cells, obtained in the third trimester of pregnancy. CDR3 sequence (DNA): TGTGCCAGCGCCCCCGGGACTGGATCCTACGAGCAGTACTTC. Translating gives CASAPGTGSYEQYF. The full variable domain, its missing parts supplied by reference TRBV2 and TRBJ2-7, is EPEVTQTPSHQVTQMGQEVILRCVPISNHLYFYWYRQILGQKVEFLVSFYNNEISEKSEIFDDQFSVERPDGSNFTLKIRSTKLEDSAMYFCASAPGTGSYEQYFGPGTRLTVT.